This T cell receptor (beta chain) was recorded in a study of blood T cell repertoires in COVID-19. About the research overall: Sites in the United States, Italy and Spain provided acute and convalescent COVID-19 samples.

Cohorts were based on clinical histories the participants reported. The method was immunoSEQ multiplex PCR; TCRdb's version includes in-frame clones alone and lacks a portion of them. The table includes 270,000 or so clones, roughly 88% detected once. CDR1 and CDR2 (germline): LNHDA, SQIVND (reference sequence). This CDR3 spans 15 amino acids. The V segment lost 6 bases and the J segment 3 bases; nucleotides outside the gene matches: 6. The sequence came from a middle-aged woman with acute COVID-19. The sequencing sample was made of PBMCs or T cells enriched from blood (not recorded which). The chain employs TRBV19 and TRBJ2-7; TRBD2 aligns across 12 bases. CDR3 in DNA: TGTGCCAGTAGACCCCAACTAGCGGGAGGCTACGAGCAGTACTTC. It codes for CASRPQLAGGYEQYF.